Presented here are 8 T cell receptor beta chains from one specimen sequenced in a study of blood T cell repertoires in COVID-19. The assay was immunoSEQ multiplex PCR, and TCRdb's table has in-frame clones only and misses some. The table has more than 90,000 clones, 80% to 90% seen once. The sequencing sample was made of peripheral blood. These receptor sequences come from a woman aged 30 to 39 with acute or convalescent COVID-19.

The V call is TRBV6-5, the J call TRBJ1-6, with a possible D match to TRBD1 (5 bases). Germline CDR1 and CDR2: MNHEY and SVGAGI. V lost 6 bases, J lost 1 base, and 10 bases lay in between. This CDR3 region has 15 residues. CDR3 region: CASRGRESYNSPLHF. The CDR3 nucleotides read TGTGCCAGCAGGGGCAGGGAATCCTATAATTCACCCCTCCACTTT.

The gene calls are TRBV9 and TRBJ1-2; 10 nucleotides agree with TRBD1. This CDR3 is built from 16 residues. V lost 4 bases, J lost 8 bases, and 14 bases stayed unmatched. Germline V lookup: CDR1 SGDLS, CDR2 YYNGEE. CDR3 residues: CASSQDRDRGFRGYTF. CDR3 DNA: TGTGCCAGCAGCCAAGACCGGGACAGGGGTTTTCGCGGCTACACCTTC.

This chain connects TRBV5-1 to TRBJ2-6; D not certain. Trimming shortened V by 7 bases and J by 3 bases, and 11 bases separated the two germline ends. CDR3 length: 14 amino acids. CDR1 is SGHRS, CDR2 YFSETQ, per germline. For the CDR3, the DNA is TGCGCCAGCCACACGAATCTTGGGGCCAACGTCCTGACTTTC. This gives the protein CASHTNLGANVLTF. Full variable domain (rest looked up from reference TRBV5-1 and TRBJ2-6): KAGVTQTPRYLIKTRGQQVTLSCSPISGHRSVSWYQQTPGQGLQFLFEYFSETQRNKGNFPGRFSGRQFSNSRSEMNVSTLELGDSALYLCASHTNLGANVLTFGAGSRLTVL.

The chain has TRBV10-3 and TRBJ1-3, with TRBD1 identical over 7 bases. This CDR3 is 15 amino acids long. With V trimmed by 2 bases and J by 2 bases, 3 bases remained unmatched. Germline CDR1 reads ENHRY; CDR2 reads SYGVKD. CDR3 sequence (DNA): TGTGCCATCAGTGAGACAGGGGTCGCTGGAAACACCATATATTTT. Protein: CAISETGVAGNTIYF.

This sequence joins TRBV5-6 and TRBJ1-6; weak D call: TRBD1 (6 bases). Trimming stripped 2 bases from V and 10 bases from J, with 13 bases between. CDR1 and CDR2 from the germline V gene are SGHDT and YYEEEE. This CDR3 is 14 amino acids long. The CDR3 nucleotides read TGTGCCAGCAGCTTCCGGGACATCGCGTCACCCCTCCACTTT. This sequence encodes CASSFRDIASPLHF.

V usage is TRBV24-1 and J usage is TRBJ2-2, with no clear D. The CDR3 length is 11 residues. Germline assignment: CDR1 KGHDR and CDR2 SFDVKD. Trimming stripped 9 bases from V and 7 bases from J, with 8 bases between. The CDR3 DNA is TGTGCCACCTCGAACTTCGGGGAGCTGTTTTTT. This sequence encodes CATSNFGELFF.

V usage is TRBV5-1 and J usage is TRBJ2-1, with TRBD1 identical over 8 bases. Trimming at V came to 5 bases and at J to 9 bases, leaving 16 bases not matched to a gene. The CDR3 is 16 amino acids. CDR1 and CDR2 (germline): SGHRS, YFSETQ. Here the CDR3 reads CASSQNDRGYMSEQFF. The CDR3 DNA is TGCGCCAGCAGTCAGAACGACAGGGGTTATATGAGTGAGCAGTTCTTC.

This chain joins TRBV4-2 and TRBJ2-1; 9 nucleotides agree with TRBD1. CDR3 length: 16 amino acids. Germline V gene lookup returns CDR1 LGHNA and CDR2 YNFKEQ. The junction had 10 bases not matched to a gene; V was cut back by 0 bases and J by 10 bases. The CDR3 DNA sequence: TGTGCCAGCAGCCAAGAGGGGGCGGGACAGGGAGTAGAGCAGTTCTTC. Translated, it gives CASSQEGAGQGVEQFF.